These 29 T cell receptor beta chains came from one sample sequenced in a study of T cell responses to AZD1222 COVID-19 vaccine. Repertoires were generated with immunoSEQ multiplex PCR, while TCRdb's copy carries only in-frame clones and drops some. The repertoire holds about 120,000 clones, with 85% to 95% as singletons. The sequencing used peripheral blood, collected on day 0 of AZD1222 vaccination. These receptors originate from an adult in good health.

This sequence joins TRBV3-1 (or the pseudogene TRBV3-2) and TRBJ1-2, with 8 bases that match TRBD1. The CDR3 extends over 14 amino acids. Germline CDR1 and CDR2: LGHDT and YNNKEL (reference sequence). V gave up 4 bases and J gave up 5 bases; unmatched junction bases: 6. The CDR3 is CASSPGTGTYGYTF. DNA for the CDR3: TGTGCCAGCAGCCCTGGGACAGGCACTTATGGCTACACCTTC.

The chain has TRBV6-5 and TRBJ2-7, with TRBD1 matching over 7 bases. V dropped 7 bases and J dropped 3; count of bases not matched to a gene: 3. The CDR3 contains 12 residues. CDR1 and CDR2 from the germline V gene are MNHEY and SVGAGI. The CDR3 loop reads CASTGQSYEQYF. CDR3 in DNA: TGTGCCAGCACGGGACAGAGCTACGAGCAGTACTTC.

This clone is a singleton in its sample. The chain links TRBV14 to TRBJ1-1; a weak D match, TRBD1 (5 bases). Germline lookup yields CDR1 SGHDN and CDR2 FVKESK. The CDR3 extends over 14 amino acids. Deletions cut 4 bases from V and 4 bases from J, with 13 bases between. The CDR3 here is CASSLTAGTTEAFF. Written as DNA, the CDR3 is TGTGCCAGCAGCCTCACGGCGGGGACCACTGAAGCTTTCTTT.

The V and J genes are TRBV7-8 and TRBJ1-1; a possible D gene is TRBD1 (6 bases). Germline V gene sequence: CDR1 SGHVS, CDR2 FQNEAQ. This CDR3 comprises 16 residues. The V end was cut by 1 base, the J end by 1 base, with 13 bases between. In DNA form, the CDR3 reads TGTGCCAGCAGCTTAGTCGGGGGGCTTCCGAACACTGAAGCTTTCTTT. Protein sequence: CASSLVGGLPNTEAFF.

The chain combines TRBV19 with TRBJ2-7, with D perhaps TRBD2 (7 bases). This CDR3 spans 15 amino acids. Germline CDR1 LNHDA, CDR2 SQIVND (reference sequence). The germline V and J ends were trimmed by 0 bases and 3 bases, with 12 bases remaining between them. CDR3 loop: CASSIDGGGHYEQYF. Here the CDR3 DNA reads TGTGCCAGTAGTATAGACGGCGGGGGCCACTACGAGCAGTACTTC.

V is TRBV18 and J is TRBJ1-4; D is uncertain. CDR3 length: 13 residues. CDR1 KGHSH and CDR2 LQKENI come from the germline V gene. Trimming took off 6 bases at V and 6 bases at J, with 11 bases between the two ends. The CDR3 sequence is CASSPAAHEKLFF. The CDR3 DNA follows: TGTGCCAGCTCTCCCGCGGCGCATGAAAAACTGTTTTTT.

The rearrangement joins TRBV7-9 to TRBJ1-1; D might be TRBD1 (5 bases). Per the germline V gene, CDR1 is SEHNR and CDR2 is FQNEAQ (reference sequence). V shed 0 bases and J shed 4 bases, with 9 bases lying between them. There are 14 residues in the CDR3. The DNA of the CDR3 is TGTGCCAGCAGCTTAGCGGCGAGGGGCACTGAAGCTTTCTTT. Protein sequence: CASSLAARGTEAFF.

CDR3 sequence reads: CASSPLKDSYEQYF. In nucleotides, the CDR3 is TGTGCCAGCTCACCATTGAAGGACAGCTACGAGCAGTACTTC. The rearrangement uses TRBV18 and TRBJ2-7; a weak D match, TRBD1 (6 bases). CDR1 is KGHSH and CDR2 is LQKENI in the germline V gene. The CDR3 spans 14 residues. The V and J ends lost 2 bases and 3 bases respectively, with 11 bases between them.

The chain has TRBV2 and TRBJ1-1; D ambiguous. Germline-derived CDR1 and CDR2 are SNHLY and FYNNEI. The CDR3 sequence is 12 residues long. V lost 2 bases, J lost 11 bases, and 12 bases lay in between. The CDR3 reads CASSEPPGSAFF. The CDR3 DNA is TGTGCCAGCAGTGAACCCCCGGGTTCGGCTTTCTTT.

The gene calls are TRBV18 and TRBJ1-4, with a possible D match to TRBD1 (6 bases). Per the germline V gene, CDR1 is KGHSH and CDR2 is LQKENI. V lost 0 bases and J 7 bases, leaving 15 bases between the germline ends. CDR3 length: 16 amino acids. The CDR3 DNA sequence: TGTGCCAGCTCACCACCCGAGGGGGAGGAAAGTGAAAAACTGTTTTTT. Translation: CASSPPEGEESEKLFF.

V and J are TRBV12-5 and TRBJ1-2; D ambiguous. The CDR3 consists of 15 residues. Germline CDR1 LGHNT, CDR2 FRNRAP. V shed 2 bases and J shed 0 bases, with 10 bases lying between them. The CDR3 coding sequence is TGTGCTAGTGGTTTGAGCCAGGCCGCTAACTATGGCTACACCTTC. Translated: CASGLSQAANYGYTF.

This sequence joins TRBV19 and TRBJ2-4, with 11 bases fitting TRBD1. The germline CDR1 and CDR2 sequences are LNHDA and SQIVND (reference sequence). The CDR3 has 15 residues. The V and J ends lost 5 bases and 7 bases, in that order; junction bases with no gene match: 7. The CDR3 nucleotides read TGTGCCAGTAGTCTCGAGGGGACAGGGGGGAACATTCAGTACTTC. It is translated as CASSLEGTGGNIQYF.

V and J are TRBV28 and TRBJ1-1; 7 positions agree with TRBD1. CDR3 length equals 15 residues. Unmatched junction bases numbered 11, after V lost 5 bases and J lost 5 bases. Germline V gene lookup returns CDR1 MDHEN and CDR2 SYDVKM. The DNA for the CDR3 is TGTGCCAGCAGTCCCCTAGCAGGGGGTCGAACTGAAGCTTTCTTT. Translation gives CASSPLAGGRTEAFF.

This chain joins TRBV5-5 and TRBJ2-7; TRBD1 agrees at 9 bases. Per germline, CDR1 SGHKS and CDR2 YYEKEE (reference sequence). Trimming removed 2 bases from V and 0 bases from J; junction bases left unmatched: 3. The length of the CDR3 is 15 residues. CDR3 nucleotide sequence: TGTGCCAGCAGCTTCGACAGGGGGGTCTCCTACGAGCAGTACTTC. Protein: CASSFDRGVSYEQYF.

The chain has TRBV24-1 and TRBJ2-1, with D perhaps being TRBD1 or TRBD2 (5 bases each). V lost 11 bases and J lost 0, with 7 bases in between. The germline CDR1 and CDR2 sequences are KGHDR and SFDVKD. The CDR3 is 12 residues long. The CDR3 loop is CAIGTSYNEQFF. The CDR3 DNA reads as TGTGCCATTGGGACCTCCTACAATGAGCAGTTCTTC.

This sequence joins TRBV5-4 and TRBJ2-7; TRBD2 might be the D (6 bases). Germline lookup yields CDR1 SGHNT and CDR2 YYREEE (reference sequence). Trimming pared 2 bases from V and 8 bases from J, leaving 14 bases between. CDR3 length equals 13 residues. The CDR3 loop is CASSFMGGLKQYF. In DNA form, the CDR3 reads TGTGCCAGCAGCTTTATGGGGGGACTCAAGCAGTACTTC.

This chain uses TRBV4-2 with TRBJ1-2; D is unclear. Germline assignment: CDR1 LGHNA and CDR2 YNFKEQ. V was trimmed by 0 bases and J by 0 bases, leaving 8 bases between them. The CDR3 totals 15 residues. CDR3 sequence (DNA): TGTGCCAGCAGCCAAGAAAACACCGCTAACTATGGCTACACCTTC. It codes for CASSQENTANYGYTF.

For this clone: The sample holds other DNA sequences that translate to the same CDR3. This chain uses TRBV27 with TRBJ1-6, with TRBD1 as a possible D gene (5 bases). Per the germline V gene, CDR1 is MNHEY and CDR2 is SMNVEV (reference sequence). The CDR3 runs 13 residues. Trimming pared 10 bases from V and 1 base from J, leaving 8 bases between. This chain's CDR3 is CATGGSYNSPLHF. The CDR3 DNA is TGTGCCACCGGGGGTTCCTATAATTCACCCCTCCACTTT.

The rearrangement links TRBV6-2 or TRBV6-3 to TRBJ2-7; 7 positions match TRBD2. In germline, CDR1 is MNHEY, CDR2 SVGEGT. The CDR3 covers 14 residues. With 5 bases clipped from V and 4 bases from J, the junction kept 8 bases outside the gene matches. CDR3 amino acids: CASSRSGVYYEQYF. Here the CDR3 DNA reads TGTGCCAGCAGTAGGAGCGGGGTATATTACGAGCAGTACTTC.

The V and J genes are TRBV3-1 (or the pseudogene TRBV3-2) and TRBJ2-1, with 8 bases that match TRBD1. Per germline, CDR1 LGHDT and CDR2 YNNKEL (reference sequence). The CDR3 length is 13 residues. Germline trimming cut 8 bases from V and 6 bases from J; bases unmatched to any gene: 6. CDR3 amino acids: CASSQGAGNEQFF. CDR3 in DNA: TGTGCCAGCTCCCAGGGGGCTGGCAATGAGCAGTTCTTC.

The chain carries TRBV5-6 and TRBJ2-1; 7 nucleotides match TRBD1. CDR3 size: 17 residues. J was trimmed by 1 base and V by 1 base; bases with no gene match: 8. The germline CDR1 and CDR2 sequences are SGHDT and YYEEEE. The CDR3 sequence: CASSLRAGGFSYNEQFF. CDR3 nucleotide sequence: TGTGCCAGCAGCTTGAGGGCAGGGGGTTTTTCCTACAATGAGCAGTTCTTC.

The CDR3 protein is CATSWDRMNTEAFF. DNA of the CDR3: TGTGCCACCAGCTGGGACAGAATGAACACTGAAGCTTTCTTT. This rearrangement joins TRBV15 to TRBJ1-1, with 7 bases lining up with TRBD1. Trimming removed 5 bases from V and 0 bases from J; junction bases left unmatched: 3. There are 14 residues in the CDR3. Germline lookup yields CDR1 LNHNV and CDR2 YYDKDF (reference sequence). Filled out from reference TRBV15 and TRBJ1-1, the complete variable domain reads DAMVIQNPRYQVTQFGKPVTLSCSQTLNHNVMYWYQQKSSQAPKLLFHYYDKDFNNEADTPDNFQSRRPNTSFCFLDIRSPGLGDTAMYLCATSWDRMNTEAFFGQGTRLTVV.

The J gene is TRBJ1-2, the V gene TRBV4-1; 10 bases map to TRBD1. Trimming cost V 1 base and J 5 bases; bases outside gene matches: 4. The CDR3 length is 15 residues. Germline V gives CDR1 MGHRA, CDR2 YSYEKL. The CDR3 DNA sequence: TGCGCCAGCAGCCAAGCCGGGACAGGGGTATATGGCTACACCTTC. It translates to CASSQAGTGVYGYTF.

V gene TRBV10-3 combines with J gene TRBJ2-5; maybe TRBD2 (6 bases). CDR3 length equals 13 residues. Germline loops: CDR1 ENHRY, CDR2 SYGVKD. V lost 7 bases and J 5 bases, leaving 14 bases between the germline ends. CDR3 amino acids: CAINLEEGETQYF. In DNA, the CDR3 is TGTGCCATCAATTTGGAGGAGGGGGAGACCCAGTACTTC.

This clone was picked up one time. The genes are TRBV7-8 and TRBJ1-5; D remains ambiguous. The V end lost 1 base, the J end lost 7 bases, and 11 bases lay between the germline ends. This CDR3 comprises 14 residues. Germline CDR1 reads SGHVS; CDR2 reads FQNEAQ. DNA for the CDR3: TGTGCCAGCAGCTTAGATAAAGGAGGGCAGCCCCAGCATTTT. The encoded protein is CASSLDKGGQPQHF.

V gene TRBV4-2 combines with J gene TRBJ2-3, with 10 bases matching TRBD2. The CDR3 totals 16 residues. Germline-derived CDR1 and CDR2 are LGHNA and YNFKEQ. The V and J ends lost 0 bases and 1 base, in that order; junction bases with no gene match: 1. The CDR3 spells CASSQDSGGRTDTQYF. The CDR3 DNA follows: TGTGCCAGCAGCCAAGATAGCGGGGGGCGCACAGATACGCAGTATTTT.

V usage is TRBV4-1 and J usage is TRBJ2-1, with TRBD1 identical over 9 bases. Germline trimming cut 0 bases from V and 5 bases from J; bases unmatched to any gene: 8. The CDR3 consists of 17 residues. CDR1 MGHRA and CDR2 YSYEKL come from the germline V gene. The CDR3 DNA follows: TGCGCCAGCAGCCAAGATGGGGGACAGGGTATGGACAATGAGCAGTTCTTC. Protein sequence: CASSQDGGQGMDNEQFF.

V is TRBV18 and J is TRBJ1-1; D call uncertain. CDR1 KGHSH and CDR2 LQKENI come from the germline V gene. The CDR3 is made up of 15 amino acids. V lost 1 base and J 4 bases, leaving 13 bases between the germline ends. CDR3 sequence (DNA): TGTGCCAGCTCACCACTTGATAGGGCTCGCACTGAAGCTTTCTTT. Translating it yields CASSPLDRARTEAFF.

V usage is TRBV3-1 (or the pseudogene TRBV3-2) and J usage is TRBJ2-7, with 10 bases matching TRBD1. This CDR3 has 16 residues. J lost 0 bases, V lost 4 bases, and 6 bases had no gene match. The V gene's germline CDR1 is LGHDT and CDR2 YNNKEL (reference sequence). CDR3 sequence: CASSRGQGSNSYEQYF. CDR3 coding DNA: TGTGCCAGCAGCCGGGGACAGGGGTCTAACTCCTACGAGCAGTACTTC.